The 21 T cell receptor beta chains below all came from one sample that was sequenced in a study of CD8 T cells in ankylosing spondylitis. TCRdb called the 5' RACE reads again in MiXCR, with one record for every CDR3 protein. The profile shows under 400,000 distinct CDR3 sequences, around 10% of them singletons. Sequenced material: blood, either unsorted or a sorted T cell fraction (not recorded which). These receptors came from a female donor with ankylosing spondylitis or in good health (not recorded which).

This clonotype showed up many times. The rearrangement uses TRBV28 and TRBJ2-2; D perhaps matches TRBD1 (6 bases). The CDR3 contains 15 residues. The germline V gene has CDR1 MDHEN and CDR2 SYDVKM. V dropped 9 bases and J dropped 3 bases, with 17 bases sitting between them. The CDR3 DNA sequence: TGTGCCAGTGCGCAAGGGGGATTTGACACCGGGGAGCTGTTTTTT. Its translation: CASAQGGFDTGELFF. The whole variable domain, filled in from reference TRBV28 and TRBJ2-2, reads DVKVTQSSRYLVKRTGEKVFLECVQDMDHENMFWYRQDPGLGLRLIYFSYDVKMKEKGDIPEGYSVSREKKERFSLILESASTNQTSMYLCASAQGGFDTGELFFGEGSRLTVL.

This clonotype was picked up many times. The V call is TRBV5-1, the J call TRBJ2-5; TRBD2 is a possible D gene (6 bases). This CDR3 is 13 amino acids long. Germline CDR1 is SGHRS and CDR2 is YFSETQ. Deletions cut 0 bases from V and 3 bases from J, with 6 bases between. CDR3 bases: TGCGCCAGCAGCTTGGGACTAGAAGAGACCCAGTACTTC. This codes for CASSLGLEETQYF.

The chain recombines TRBV12-3 or TRBV12-4 with TRBJ2-4; D may be TRBD1 (5 bases). V was trimmed by 4 bases and J by 0 bases, leaving 7 bases between them. The CDR3 spans 14 residues. Written as DNA, the CDR3 is TGTGCCAGCAGTTCGACAGTAGCCAAAAACATTCAGTACTTC. It encodes CASSSTVAKNIQYF.

This clonotype was detected ten times or more. The genes are TRBV5-1 and TRBJ2-7; the match to TRBD2 covers 7 bases. The V segment lost 4 bases and the J segment 2 bases; nucleotides outside the gene matches: 15. This CDR3 is 17 amino acids long. Germline V gene sequence: CDR1 SGHRS, CDR2 YFSETQ. CDR3 sequence: CASSPDFVRGSTYEQYF. The CDR3 nucleotides are TGCGCCAGCAGCCCCGATTTTGTGCGGGGGAGCACCTACGAGCAGTACTTC.

This clonotype was observed many times. The chain carries TRBV5-1 and TRBJ2-3, with D perhaps matching TRBD1 or TRBD2 (5 bases each). V was cut by 5 bases and J by 4 bases, with 14 bases left in between. This CDR3 has 14 residues. The germline gives CDR1 SGHRS, CDR2 YFSETQ. The CDR3 here is CASRYGAGADTQYF. The CDR3 DNA sequence: TGCGCCAGCAGATACGGGGCCGGGGCAGATACGCAGTATTTT.

This clonotype was seen only a few times. V is TRBV5-1 and J is TRBJ1-1; no reliable D call. Germline CDR1 SGHRS, CDR2 YFSETQ. The CDR3 runs 15 residues. V shed 0 bases and J shed 0 bases, with 9 bases lying between them. The CDR3 nucleotides are TGCGCCAGCAGCTTGGATGGCAGTATGAACACTGAAGCTTTCTTT. Translation: CASSLDGSMNTEAFF.

Remarks on this clonotype: One end of the junction fails to match germline, which may point to a read error. The chain is built from TRBV4-1 and TRBJ1-2; D not resolved. CDR1 and CDR2 (germline): MGHRA, YSYEKL. The CDR3 is made up of 12 amino acids. CDR3 residues: CASSPDLDGYTF. As DNA, the CDR3 is TGTGCCAGCAGCCCTGACCTTGACGGCTACACCTTC.

This clonotype appeared many times. V usage is TRBV20-1 and J usage is TRBJ1-2; no clear D gene. Germline V lookup: CDR1 DFQATT, CDR2 SNEGSKA (reference sequence). CDR3 size: 9 residues. Trimming pared 7 bases from V and 7 bases from J, leaving 7 bases between. In DNA form, the CDR3 reads TGCAGTGGTGCTGCTGGCTACACCTTC. Its translation: CSGAAGYTF.

This clonotype was picked up a small number of times. V and J are TRBV7-2 and TRBJ2-7, with 8 bases identical to TRBD2. This CDR3 is 13 amino acids long. Germline-derived CDR1 and CDR2 are SGHTA and FQGNSA. The junction had 3 bases not matched to a gene; V was cut back by 7 bases and J by 1 base. DNA of the CDR3: TGTGCCAGCAACGTAGCGGGGTCCTACGAGCAGTACTTC. It yields the protein CASNVAGSYEQYF.

This clonotype appeared many times. The V call is TRBV30, the J call TRBJ1-6; 8 bases are a match to TRBD1. Looked up from germline, CDR1 is GTSNPN and CDR2 is SVGIG (reference sequence). The CDR3 length is 14 residues. The CDR3 nucleotides read TGTGTCTCAACCTCACAGGGGGTCTATTCACCCCTCCACTTT. It encodes CVSTSQGVYSPLHF.

This clonotype was recorded many times. The rearrangement joins TRBV5-1 to TRBJ2-7; D is perhaps TRBD1 (6 bases). Germline lookup yields CDR1 SGHRS and CDR2 YFSETQ. The CDR3 is 15 residues long. The V end was cut by 0 bases, the J end by 1 base, with 11 bases between. The CDR3 DNA follows: TGCGCCAGCAGCTTGGCGGGACACCAATCCTACGAGCAGTACTTC. As protein: CASSLAGHQSYEQYF.

This clonotype was seen many times. The chain joins TRBV24-1 to TRBJ2-1; D not certain. V was pared by 1 base and J by 6 bases, with 3 bases between. Germline CDR1 KGHDR, CDR2 SFDVKD. CDR3 length equals 12 residues. Here the CDR3 reads CATSDFSNEQFF. The CDR3 DNA follows: TGTGCCACCAGTGATTTCTCCAATGAGCAGTTCTTC.

This clonotype was counted ten times or more. The chain is built from TRBV7-2 and TRBJ2-3; 14 nucleotides line up with TRBD2. CDR3 length equals 15 residues. V lost 1 base, J lost 14 bases, and 8 bases stayed unmatched. Germline CDR1 and CDR2: SGHTA and FQGNSA. The CDR3 spells CASSLEGTSGSELYF. The CDR3 coding sequence is TGTGCCAGCAGCTTAGAGGGGACTAGCGGGAGTGAGTTGTATTTT.

This clonotype was observed a handful of times. The rearrangement links TRBV5-1 to TRBJ1-1, with 7 positions matching TRBD1. The CDR3 is made up of 15 amino acids. Germline loops: CDR1 SGHRS, CDR2 YFSETQ. The V segment lost 3 bases and the J segment 1 base; nucleotides outside the gene matches: 6. The CDR3 nucleotides are TGCGCCAGCAGCTACCGACAGGGATCGAACACTGAAGCTTTCTTT. Amino acid sequence: CASSYRQGSNTEAFF.

There are many counts of this clonotype. This chain uses TRBV5-1 with TRBJ2-3; 7 bases map to TRBD2. The germline CDR1 and CDR2 sequences are SGHRS and YFSETQ. Trimming at V came to 1 base and at J to 3 bases, leaving 2 bases not matched to a gene. This CDR3 spans 14 amino acids. Here the CDR3 DNA reads TGCGCCAGCAGCTTGCAGCGGGAAACAGATACGCAGTATTTT. Residues: CASSLQRETDTQYF.

In this sample, this clonotype turned up a few times. V and J are TRBV5-1 and TRBJ1-2; D may be TRBD1 (6 bases). CDR1 is SGHRS, CDR2 YFSETQ, per germline. V lost 4 bases and J lost 10, with 14 bases in between. There are 12 residues in the CDR3. The CDR3 nucleotides read TGCGCCAGCAGCCAAACCAGGGGAGCCTACACCTTC. This codes for CASSQTRGAYTF.

This clonotype was picked up a small number of times. The chain is built from TRBV11-1 and TRBJ2-5; D might be TRBD2 (5 bases). From germline, CDR1 is SGHAT and CDR2 FQDESV (reference sequence). The ends were cut back, 2 bases at V and 3 bases at J, with 28 bases in the middle. CDR3 length: 20 amino acids. CDR3 sequence reads: CASSLTQAGNPKLGKETQYF. The CDR3 nucleotides are TGTGCCAGCAGCTTAACTCAAGCCGGGAACCCAAAACTAGGAAAAGAGACCCAGTACTTC.

Only a few counts were recorded for this clonotype. This chain uses TRBV28 with TRBJ2-3, with no clear D. The CDR3 covers 16 residues. The germline V gene encodes CDR1 MDHEN and CDR2 SYDVKM. V was clipped by 5 bases and J by 2 bases, with 17 bases between them. Here the CDR3 reads CASSLHSDLSTDTQYF. CDR3 nucleotides: TGTGCCAGCAGTCTCCATTCCGACCTTTCCACAGATACGCAGTATTTT. The full variable domain, its missing parts supplied by reference TRBV28 and TRBJ2-3, is DVKVTQSSRYLVKRTGEKVFLECVQDMDHENMFWYRQDPGLGLRLIYFSYDVKMKEKGDIPEGYSVSREKKERFSLILESASTNQTSMYLCASSLHSDLSTDTQYFGPGTRLTVL.

The V call is TRBV5-1, the J call TRBJ2-7; TRBD2 agrees at 8 bases. CDR1 is SGHRS and CDR2 is YFSETQ in the germline V gene. J was trimmed by 2 bases and V by 4 bases; bases with no gene match: 5. The CDR3 spans 14 residues. In DNA form, the CDR3 reads TGCGCCAGCAGCCCCGGGACTAGGGCCTACGAGCAGTACTTC. Amino acids: CASSPGTRAYEQYF.

This clonotype was picked up many times. V usage is TRBV5-1 and J usage is TRBJ2-5, with TRBD2 matching over 14 bases. CDR3 length: 17 amino acids. Trimming removed 4 bases from V and 1 base from J; junction bases left unmatched: 6. Germline-derived CDR1 and CDR2 are SGHRS and YFSETQ. The CDR3 protein is CASSLGTSGRTQETQYF. DNA of the CDR3: TGCGCCAGCAGCCTAGGGACTAGCGGGAGAACCCAAGAGACCCAGTACTTC.

The rearrangement uses TRBV11-2 and TRBJ2-3; no definite D call. Trimming shortened V by 0 bases and J by 12 bases, and 16 bases separated the two germline ends. The CDR3 spans 14 residues. Germline V gene data show CDR1 as SGHAT and CDR2 as FQNNGV. CDR3 sequence reads: CASSLDLRPYSQYF. Written as DNA, the CDR3 is TGTGCCAGCAGCTTAGATCTCCGACCTTACTCCCAGTATTTT.